This record looks at one T cell receptor beta chain sequence and its context. Its antigen is undetermined. Assay used: immunoSEQ multiplex PCR; TCRdb lists only in-frame clones, some missing. There are a few hundred thousand clones in the sample; roughly 87% occur only once, and around 3.6% lies in the top ten. Germline CDR1 is MRHNA and CDR2 is SNTAGT. Trimming shortened V by 2 bases and J by 10 bases, and 9 bases separated the two germline ends. There are 13 residues in the CDR3. This record belongs to a study of Ad26.COV2.S vaccination and SARS-CoV-2 variants. The overall study: Participants got Ad26.COV2.S intramuscularly, once or twice 56 days apart. Study results and limitations: Ad26.COV2.S recipients had broader spike-specific TCRs (P = 0.0014). Substantial breadth was reportedly displayed by spike-specific CD8+ and CD4+ T cell responses after vaccination.

Documented treatment: roughly 19 received Ad26.COV2.S at low or high dose, single or two shots; 5 received placebo; per-sample allocation not given. Each sample was drawn 63 days after the first injection (of vaccine or placebo). An Ad26 vector carrying the Wuhan-strain SARS-CoV-2 spike served as the vaccine. The chain uses TRBV6-4 and TRBJ1-6, with D hard to call. The sequence was collected from a person between 18 and 59 years old who received the Ad26.COV2.S COVID-19 vaccine or a placebo. Specimen: peripheral blood, collected in a trial of Ad26.COV2.S vaccine versus placebo. The CDR3 reads CASSDAEGSPLHF. The DNA for the CDR3 is TGTGCCAGCAGTGACGCGGAAGGCTCACCCCTCCACTTT.